Listed below are T cell receptor beta chains from one sample, sequenced in a study of T-cell reconstitution after alpha-beta-depleted transplantation in children. TCRdb itself ran the PCR reads through MiXCR, one entry per CDR3 protein. The table records 250,000 to 300,000 distinct CDR3 sequences, 9.9% of them present only once. The starting material was PBMCs from the stem cell graft donor, obtained from the stem cell graft. The receptor source for this set is a human donor who donated a stem cell graft to a child with SCID. Each CDR3 is given with its conserved first and last residue. Each record gives: V gene, D gene, clone size, J gene, CDR3 DNA, CDR3 protein. D genes are given only for firm matches. Size is omitted from some rows. Given values are once, few, many or a class for expanded clones.

>TRBV5-1|TRBD1|few|TRBJ2-2
TGCGCCAGCAGGTCCGGGACAGGGTCGAACACCGGGGAGCTGTTTTTT
CASRSGTGSNTGELFF
>TRBV5-5|.|many|TRBJ2-5
TGTGCCAGCAGTCAGACTGCGCAAGCGACCCAGTACTTC
CASSQTAQATQYF
>TRBV19|.|few|TRBJ2-5
TGTGCCAGTAGTATAGGGGCAGGGCCCGTCCCCCAGTACTTC
CASSIGAGPVPQYF
>TRBV5-8|TRBD1|few|TRBJ2-2
TGTGCCAGCAGTCCCGGGACAGGGATTACCGGGGAGCTGTTTTTT
CASSPGTGITGELFF
>TRBV12-3/TRBV12-4|.|.|TRBJ2-7
TGTGCCAGCAGCCCGGCAGGGTTCGTGTACGAGCAGTACTTC
CASSPAGFVYEQYF
>TRBV3-1|.|.|TRBJ2-3
TGTGCCACCTCCAAAGTGGTCCCAGGGACAGATACGCAGTATTTT
CATSKVVPGTDTQYF
>TRBV6-1|.|few|TRBJ1-1
TGTGCCAGCCCCTCGAAGGAAGCTTTCTTT
CASPSKEAFF
>TRBV10-1|TRBD1|many|TRBJ2-2
TGCGCCAGCAGGGGACAGGGCACCGGGGAGCTGTTTTTT
CASRGQGTGELFF
>TRBV29-1|.|.|TRBJ1-1
TGCAGCGTATACAGGGACATGAACACTGAAGCTTTCTTT
CSVYRDMNTEAFF
>TRBV4-1|TRBD2|.|TRBJ2-3
TGCGCCAGCAGCCCGGAGGGAGGGGACACAGATACGCAGTATTTT
CASSPEGGDTDTQYF
>TRBV9|.|.|TRBJ1-2
TGTGCCAGCAGCAGGAGTGGGGGTAACTATGGCTACACCTTC
CASSRSGGNYGYTF
>TRBV12-3/TRBV12-4|.|few|TRBJ2-4
TGTGCCAGCAGTCTCAGGTTAGCCAAAAACATTCAGTACTTC
CASSLRLAKNIQYF
>TRBV5-1|.|many|TRBJ1-6
TGCGCCAGCAGCTCTCCGGACGGAGATTCACCCCTCCACTTT
CASSSPDGDSPLHF
>TRBV5-4|TRBD1|.|TRBJ2-6
TGTGCCAGCAGCTCGCCGGGACAGGGGGCCGGGGCCAACGTCCTGACTTTC
CASSSPGQGAGANVLTF
>TRBV21-1|.|few|TRBJ2-4
TGTGCCAGCAGGAGGACCAAAAACATTCAGTACTTC
CASRRTKNIQYF
>TRBV7-9|TRBD1|.|TRBJ2-5
TGTGCCAGCAGCTTAGCGCTGACAGGGTGGGAGACCCAGTACTTC
CASSLALTGWETQYF
>TRBV9|TRBD2|few|TRBJ2-2
TGTGCCAGCAGCGTATTAAGCGGGGGGACCGGGGAGCTGTTTTTT
CASSVLSGGTGELFF
>TRBV11-2|.|few|TRBJ2-7
TGTGCCAGCAGCCCGCGGGACATTTTCTACGAGCAGTACTTC
CASSPRDIFYEQYF
>TRBV27|.|many|TRBJ1-2
TGTGCCAGCAGTCCCTCACAGAGCGCCCATGGCTACACCTTC
CASSPSQSAHGYTF
>TRBV14|.|.|TRBJ1-1
TGTGCCAGCAGCCAAGTAGGGCGGGGGGTCATGAACACTGAAGCTTTCTTT
CASSQVGRGVMNTEAFF
>TRBV12-3/TRBV12-4|.|.|TRBJ1-2
TGTGCCAGCAGTCCGAACTCACGCAGAGATTATGGCTACACCTTC
CASSPNSRRDYGYTF
>TRBV12-5|.|.|TRBJ2-5
TGTGCTAGTGGTTTGGTAGGGGTTTCGAGGTTGTCAGAGACCCAGTACTTC
CASGLVGVSRLSETQYF
>TRBV20-1|TRBD1|.|TRBJ2-3
TGCGGTGCTGGGAAGGACAGGGGTATAACAGATACGCAGTATTTT
CGAGKDRGITDTQYF
>TRBV2|.|.|TRBJ2-1
TGTGCCAGCAGTTGGAGATACAATGAGCAGTTCTTC
CASSWRYNEQFF
>TRBV12-3/TRBV12-4|TRBD2|few|TRBJ2-7
TGTGCCAGCAGTTTATATTGGACTAGCGGGGCCGAGCAGTACTTC
CASSLYWTSGAEQYF
>TRBV19|TRBD2|few|TRBJ2-3
TGTGCCAGTAGTACAACTAGCGGGACAACAGATACGCAGTATTTT
CASSTTSGTTDTQYF
>TRBV15|.|.|TRBJ2-2
TGTGCCACCAGCAGAGGTGGGGTTGGCACCGGGGAGCTGTTTTTT
CATSRGGVGTGELFF
>TRBV25-1|.|.|TRBJ2-1
TGTGCCAGCAGTGAATCTCGGAATAGCAGGGTCACCTACAATGAGCAGTTCTTC
CASSESRNSRVTYNEQFF
>TRBV12-3/TRBV12-4|.|few|TRBJ2-2
TGTGCCAGCCCCCTCCCCACCGGGGAGCTGTTTTTT
CASPLPTGELFF
>TRBV3-1|.|many|TRBJ1-4
TGTGCCAGCAGCCGAAGGACGGAAGAATATGAAAAACTGTTTTTT
CASSRRTEEYEKLFF
>TRBV5-6|.|few|TRBJ2-3
TGTGCCAGCAAACTTGAAGGGCTCGGGGCGGTCGATACGCAGTATTTT
CASKLEGLGAVDTQYF
>TRBV5-1|TRBD2|few|TRBJ2-1
TGCGCCAGCAGCTTAGGACTAGCGGGGGATCAATACAATGAGCAGTTCTTC
CASSLGLAGDQYNEQFF
>TRBV7-2|TRBD2|.|TRBJ2-1
TGTGCCAGCAGCTTAGGAGGTTCTTCGGGGAGGGAGTTCTTC
CASSLGGSSGREFF
>TRBV5-5|.|few|TRBJ2-3
TGTGCCAGCAGCTCCTGGACAGCTAGCACAGATACGCAGTATTTT
CASSSWTASTDTQYF
>TRBV6-1|TRBD1|.|TRBJ2-7
TGTGCCAGCAGTCTTAACCCGGGACAGGGACGAGGCGAGCAGTACTTC
CASSLNPGQGRGEQYF
>TRBV7-3|.|once|TRBJ1-1
TGTGCCAGCAGCCCTAACGGCGGCATGAACACTGAAGCTTTCTTT
CASSPNGGMNTEAFF
>TRBV6-5|TRBD2|.|TRBJ2-3
TGTGCCAGCAGTTACGTCGGGGGGGCCTCAGATACGCAGTATTTT
CASSYVGGASDTQYF
>TRBV7-9|.|few|TRBJ2-7
TGTGCCAGCAGCTTAGTAGTGGTCGAGCAGTACTTC
CASSLVVVEQYF
>TRBV20-1|.|few|TRBJ2-5
TGCAGTGCTAGAGGGGAAGGGTGGCACCAAGAGACCCAGTACTTC
CSARGEGWHQETQYF
>TRBV24-1|.|few|TRBJ2-5
TGTGCCACCAGTGATTTGAGCAGTGGCGAAGAGACCCAGTACTTC
CATSDLSSGEETQYF
>TRBV6-1|.|few|TRBJ1-2
TGTGCCAGCAGCCCCGGGACCGCCAACCATGGCTACACCTTC
CASSPGTANHGYTF
>TRBV5-1|.|.|TRBJ2-5
TGCGCCAGCAGCTTGGCCCCAGAAACCCAAGAGACCCAGTACTTC
CASSLAPETQETQYF
>TRBV5-1|.|.|TRBJ2-1
TGCGCCAGCAGCTTGGGGCGGAGGCTTAAGGGGGTCGCAGGACCCTACAATGAGCAGTTCTTC
CASSLGRRLKGVAGPYNEQFF
>TRBV5-1|.|.|TRBJ1-2
TGCGCCAGCAGCTTGGATTTACAAGACTATGGCTACACCTTC
CASSLDLQDYGYTF
>TRBV4-2|.|few|TRBJ1-5
TGTGCCAGCAGCCAAGATGATCGGATTAGCAATCAGCCCCAGCATTTT
CASSQDDRISNQPQHF
>TRBV20-1|.|many|TRBJ2-5
TGCAGTGCCTTTAGAGGCAGGGAAGGGAAGACCCAGTACTTC
CSAFRGREGKTQYF
>TRBV12-3/TRBV12-4|TRBD2|.|TRBJ2-1
TGTGCCAGCAGTGCTAGCGGGGGGGCTCAGGAGCAGTTCTTC
CASSASGGAQEQFF
>TRBV6-1|TRBD2|few|TRBJ2-7
TGTGCCAGCAGCCCGACGTGGGGAGGGAACTACGAGCAGTACTTC
CASSPTWGGNYEQYF
>TRBV5-1|.|.|TRBJ2-5
TGCGCCAGCAGCTCAACCTCTTCGGGGGGCGAAGAAGAGACCCAGTACTTC
CASSSTSSGGEEETQYF
>TRBV29-1|.|few|TRBJ1-1
TGCAGCGTTGAAATGTATGAAGCTTTCTTT
CSVEMYEAFF
>TRBV5-1|.|.|TRBJ1-4
TGCGCCAGCAGCCTACGAGGGGGAGGAATATCAGTTGTAGCTAATGAAAAACTGTTTTTT
CASSLRGGGISVVANEKLFF
>TRBV6-1|.|few|TRBJ2-7
TGTGCCAGCAGTGAAGTTTCAGGTTGGAGGGACATCACACACTACGAGCAGTACTTC
CASSEVSGWRDITHYEQYF
>TRBV5-1|.|.|TRBJ2-6
TGCGCCAGCAGCCCCGTCCCCGACTCTGGGGCCAACGTCCTGACTTTC
CASSPVPDSGANVLTF
>TRBV20-1|TRBD2|.|TRBJ2-7
TGCAGTGCTAGAGTTTCTGGCGGGGGGGCCTTCTTTTACGAGCAGTACTTC
CSARVSGGGAFFYEQYF
>TRBV12-3/TRBV12-4|.|few|TRBJ1-2
TGTGCCAGCAGTTGGCGACAGTCCTCCAACTATGGCTACACCTTC
CASSWRQSSNYGYTF
>TRBV20-1|.|.|TRBJ2-7
TGCAGTGCTACTAGGACCCTTGGGATTGAGCAGTACTTC
CSATRTLGIEQYF